This T cell receptor (beta chain) comes out of a study of blood T cell repertoires in COVID-19. Study overall: Italy, Spain and the United States were the sources of the convalescent and acute COVID-19 samples. PBMCs, B-cell-depleted T cells, or T cells were the source of the cDNA or gDNA that made up the material.

This CDR3 has 13 amino acids. V lost 6 bases to trimming and J lost 9 bases, with 15 bases between them. Germline CDR1 reads WSHSY; CDR2 reads SAAADI. Authors' analysis steps: Researchers report that nucleated cell counts were estimated from reference gene primer amplification. Clones were sequenced by immunoSEQ multiplex PCR, and TCRdb holds only the in-frame ones, with some missing. V, J and clone size were drawn from that table, and D and trimming were deduced from the DNA. This sample has fewer than 65,000 clones, with approximately 82% found just once. This receptor was obtained from a man aged 55 to 70 with acute or convalescent COVID-19. This chain connects TRBV10-2 to TRBJ2-1; D is perhaps TRBD2 (6 bases). The sequenced material came from peripheral blood. The CDR3 nucleotides read TGCGCCAGCAGCGAGCGTATGGGGGGTGAGCAGTTCTTC. Its protein is CASSERMGGEQFF.